The source of this T cell receptor (beta chain) is a study of shared clonotypes between healthy human individuals. The overall study: CD4 naive and memory got three plates each, CD8 naive two, CD8 memory one. The study's findings and limits: The naive CD4 repertoires of a few donors were compared, and about 5% of clonotypes were shared.

Comments on this clone: The antigen is not known.

CD45RO-negative cells were positively selected for CCR7, leaving out terminally differentiated effector memory CD45RA+ cells. Only Caucasian adults living in Nashville, Tennessee made up the donor group. Only in-frame clones appear in the TCRdb table, and some are missing; sequencing was by immunoSEQ multiplex PCR. The sample holds about 1.9 million clones, about 94% seen once. J gave up 2 bases and V 5 bases, and 11 bases lay outside the gene matches. CDR3 size: 17 residues. Per the germline V gene, CDR1 is SGHTA and CDR2 is FQGNSA. Sequenced: naive CD8+ T cells from PBMCs. The TCR sequence derives from a man aged 18-30 years in good health. Some clones in this sample may be carry-over from other donors' samples. The chain combines TRBV7-2 with TRBJ2-7; 11 nucleotides align to TRBD1. CDR3 protein: CASSTGQGVLGAYEQYF. CDR3 nucleotides: TGTGCCAGCAGCACGGGACAGGGGGTGTTAGGGGCCTACGAGCAGTACTTC.